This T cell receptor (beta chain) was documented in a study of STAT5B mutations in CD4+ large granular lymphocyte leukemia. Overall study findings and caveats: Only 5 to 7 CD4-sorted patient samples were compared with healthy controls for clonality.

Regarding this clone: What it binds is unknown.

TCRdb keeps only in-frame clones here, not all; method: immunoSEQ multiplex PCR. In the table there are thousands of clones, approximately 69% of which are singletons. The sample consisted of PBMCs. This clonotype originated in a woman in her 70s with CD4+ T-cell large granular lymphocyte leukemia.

CDR3 nucleotides: TGTGCCAGCAGCTTGGGCGATACGCAGTATTTT. As protein: CASSLGDTQYF. The chain employs TRBV11-3 and TRBJ2-3; D is undetermined. Germline V gene sequence: CDR1 SGHNT, CDR2 YENEEA. V lost 3 bases to trimming and J lost 6 bases, with 4 bases between them. CDR3 length: 11 residues.